Here is one T cell receptor beta chain with its context. Authors' methods: By means of reference gene primer amplification, nucleated cell counts were estimated. The assay was immunoSEQ multiplex PCR, and TCRdb's table has in-frame clones only and misses some. V and J calls and clone size come straight from that table; D and trimming were deduced from the DNA. This table has 150,000 to 200,000 clones, roughly 80% appearing once. V lost 3 bases, J lost 2 bases, and 15 bases lay in between. CDR3 length equals 16 residues. Germline CDR1 reads SGDLS; CDR2 reads YYNGEE. The sample originates from a study of blood T cell repertoires in COVID-19. Background on the study: Both acute and convalescent COVID-19 samples were obtained from the United States, Italy and Spain.

The V and J genes are TRBV9 and TRBJ1-5; tentative D call: TRBD1 (6 bases). The sequenced material came from peripheral blood. The receptor was derived from a man aged 55 to 69 with active or convalescent COVID-19. The CDR3 DNA reads as TGTGCCAGCAGCGCCGACCCAGGGGTCGGCAATCAGCCCCAGCATTTT. Translating it yields CASSADPGVGNQPQHF.